The subject of this entry is one T cell receptor (beta chain). Its recognized antigen is unknown. A much more abundant neighbour one base away suggests this may be a read error. The TCR beta CDR3 regions were amplified from the RNA transcripts. For the first round of RT-PCR on the TCR CDR3, the HTBI primer set was used together with the Qiagen OneStep RT-PCR kit. A second multiplex PCR round built the libraries, followed by size selection and purification. Sequencing of the libraries was done on an Illumina HiSeq2000 using paired-end 100 bp reads. For the original study's pipeline: Raw data were processed with SOAPnuke, discarding reads with adapters, uncalled bases, mean Phred below 15, or no exact constant-primer or identifier match. COPE v1.2.5 was used to merge high-quality paired reads, and clonotypes were defined as unique nucleotide sequences. MiTCR v1.1 was used to align clonotypes to the IMGT TRBV, TRBD and TRBJ reference segments. Only V-J combinations with frequency above 0.0001, covering 99% to 99.2% of repertoires, were analysed. A TCS score was defined as the ratio between F50 (clonal expansion) and ExV (chaos), using BLOSUM62-based TCRdist between CDR3 peptides within each V-J. Welch's t-statistics and random forest reduced roughly 540 V-J features to about 13, which were used in a naive Bayes classifier (R e1071). TCRdb took the public reads, trimmed them with fastp at Q25, ran MiXCR for clone calling and kept in-frame beta chains. Rows merge per CDR3 protein into single entries with the most common DNA and genes. TCRdb, rather than the study authors, made the V and J calls. The sample contains under 350,000 distinct CDR3 sequences, about an eighth of them found a single time. Together, the top ten hold 7% to 9.5% of the sample.

This sample is part of a study of T cells in Graves' hyperthyroidism and ophthalmopathy (dated by TCRdb to about 2019). A note on the overall study: Peripheral blood samples were taken at initial diagnosis, before any treatment was given. For training and testing, the 95 to 100 patients in the discovery cohort were randomly divided in a 7:3 ratio. Prospective prediction of ophthalmopathy was tested in an independent validation cohort of approximately 18 hyperthyroidism patients and roughly 16 patients who later progressed to ophthalmopathy. In addition, the study compared T-cell repertoires in thyroid tissue and in blood from six Graves' hyperthyroidism patients. According to the paper, TCR Vbeta CDR3 sequencing was carried out on some 140 peripheral blood samples, which came from under 50 ophthalmopathy, under 85 hyperthyroidism and around 17 progressor patients. TCR V-J signatures able to tell the groups apart were searched for in a discovery cohort of 100 patients, of whom 43 had Graves' ophthalmopathy and roughly 58 had stable Graves' hyperthyroidism. Once sampling was done, hyperthyroidism patients were given methimazole at a starting dose of 30 mg daily, whereas ophthalmopathy patients were given high-dose intravenous methylprednisolone.

Study-wide conclusions, independent of this receptor: No statistical method was used to set the sample size in advance, and investigators knew the group allocation. Ophthalmopathy was separated from stable hyperthyroidism by a 13 V-J signature model, with 85% to 90% sensitivity and about 84% specificity obtained in cross-validation and 80%/75% obtained in testing. In validation, the model predicted progression to ophthalmopathy a median of 6.5 months before onset, with approximately 70% sensitivity and 72.22% specificity. Most expanded thyroid clonotypes (frequency above 0.001) were also found in blood, which suggests that blood repertoires may mirror thyroid immune responses.

Graves' hyperthyroidism was defined as stable when no progression to ophthalmopathy occurred over 18 months of follow-up. The hyperthyroidism patients were between 18 and 65 years old and newly diagnosed, with a disease duration of less than 2 months. Patients with uncontrolled infections, other autoimmune diseases, pregnancy or lactation were excluded. Diagnoses relied on clinical symptoms, serum thyroxine and TRAb, thyroid ultrasound and orbital computed tomography. PBMCs were separated from roughly 9.3 ml of fresh peripheral blood using Ficoll-Paque density gradient centrifugation. Total RNA was extracted with Trizol reagent, and quality was checked on an Agilent 2100 Bioanalyzer. The CDR3 holds 13 amino acids from the cysteine to the phenylalanine. Just CDR3 DNA is preserved here, 39 bases in frame from base 1. Per the germline V gene, SGHAT is the CDR1 and FQNNGV is the CDR2.

The sequence is built from TRBV11-2 and TRBJ2-7; the D gene cannot be resolved reliably. Specimen: blood. The TCR sequence derives from a woman aged 40-49 years with Graves' hyperthyroidism. The CDR3 reads as follows: CASSLAAPYEQCF. The DNA is TGTGCCAGCAGCTTAGCGGCCCCCTACGAGCAGTGCTTC.